This TCR beta chain stems from a study of shared clonotypes between healthy human individuals. Overall study findings and caveats: It was expected that sequencing depth would affect clonotype sharing among donors. In having few donors, the study represented limited genetic and exposure-history diversity.

Turning to this clone: The antigen is undetermined.

Germline values: CDR1 LGHNA, CDR2 YSLEER. The CDR3 runs 15 residues. Trimming took off 1 base at V and 6 bases at J, with 12 bases between the two ends. The run depth of the assay was deep. Sequencing was performed with immunoSEQ multiplex PCR; in TCRdb, only in-frame clones are kept and a portion is missing. Here the sample spans 2 million to 3 million clones, approximately 93% being singletons. The chain is built from TRBV4-3 and TRBJ1-4, with a possible D match to TRBD1 (6 bases). This clonotype was sampled from a young man in good health. Some clones in this sample may be carry-over from other donors' samples. Sequenced sample: naive CD4+ T cells from PBMCs. Subset in this sample: CD45RA+ positively selected. CDR3 residues: CASSQGYPGDEKLFF. CDR3 DNA sequence: TGCGCCAGCAGCCAAGGTTATCCAGGGGATGAAAAACTGTTTTTT.